This T cell receptor beta chain was sequenced in a study of memory CD4+ T cells and cytomegalovirus serostatus. Study-level points and caveats: About 40% of the roughly 160 known CMV-associated TCRbeta sequences appeared in CD4+ memory.

Only in-frame clones appear in the TCRdb table, and some are missing; sequencing was by immunoSEQ multiplex PCR. The profile covers about 60,000 clones, with about 68% appearing a single time and over 2% taken by the ten largest. This clone was found a few times. Its antigen is unidentified. The CDR3 runs 15 residues. Germline trimming cut 5 bases from V and 5 bases from J; bases unmatched to any gene: 11. CDR1 and CDR2 from the germline V gene are MNHEY and SVGAGI. The sort gate was single viable CD3+CD4+CD8-CD45RO+ cells for memory CD4+ T cells. Total CD4+ T cells were enriched by CD4 positive selection.

This receptor was taken from an adult in good health and CMV-seropositive. Sequenced sample: memory CD4+ T cells from blood. The rearrangement joins TRBV6-5 to TRBJ1-1, with 7 bases lining up with TRBD1. CDR3 region: CASSTKGTGVTEAFF. CDR3 coding DNA: TGTGCCAGCAGTACCAAAGGTACAGGGGTAACTGAAGCTTTCTTT.